Included here is one TCR beta chain sequence, with context. The study assigned cohorts using participant-reported clinical history. Symptom resolution, clearance, or two negative PCRs marked donors in Cohort 3 as recovered. The data derive from a study of blood T cell repertoires in COVID-19. Overall study: T cells, B-cell-depleted T cells, or PBMCs supplied cDNA or gDNA.

Here immunoSEQ multiplex PCR was the method, and the copy in TCRdb shows in-frame clones only, minus some. In the table there are 150,000 to 250,000 clones, around 81% of which are singletons. Germline lookup yields CDR1 LGHDT and CDR2 YNNKEL (reference sequence). The length of the CDR3 is 14 residues. Trimming shortened V by 0 bases and J by 1 base, and 6 bases separated the two germline ends. The gene calls are TRBV3-1 (or the pseudogene TRBV3-2) and TRBJ1-1; D not certain. This TCR was recovered from a man in his forties or fifties who had recovered from COVID-19. Input material: PBMCs or T cells enriched from blood (not recorded which). CDR3 DNA: TGTGCCAGCAGCCAAGATTCCGGGAACACTGAAGCTTTCTTT. It codes for CASSQDSGNTEAFF.